This T cell receptor (beta chain) was observed in a study of blood T cell repertoires in COVID-19. Losses at the gene ends were 9 bases for V and 5 bases for J; bases not matched to a gene: 19. Looked up from germline, CDR1 is MDHEN and CDR2 is SYDVKM. The CDR3 totals 17 residues. The method was immunoSEQ multiplex PCR; TCRdb's version includes in-frame clones alone and lacks a portion of them. The sample holds more than 75,000 clones; 84% are singletons and the top ten take roughly 25%. The chain carries TRBV28 and TRBJ1-1; 9 bases agree with TRBD1. Specimen: peripheral blood. The TCR originated in a man aged 60-69 years with acute or convalescent COVID-19. The DNA of the CDR3 is TGTGCCAGTCCCAAAAGCCGGGACAGGGTGGCTGGGACTGAAGCTTTCTTT. Encoded protein: CASPKSRDRVAGTEAFF.